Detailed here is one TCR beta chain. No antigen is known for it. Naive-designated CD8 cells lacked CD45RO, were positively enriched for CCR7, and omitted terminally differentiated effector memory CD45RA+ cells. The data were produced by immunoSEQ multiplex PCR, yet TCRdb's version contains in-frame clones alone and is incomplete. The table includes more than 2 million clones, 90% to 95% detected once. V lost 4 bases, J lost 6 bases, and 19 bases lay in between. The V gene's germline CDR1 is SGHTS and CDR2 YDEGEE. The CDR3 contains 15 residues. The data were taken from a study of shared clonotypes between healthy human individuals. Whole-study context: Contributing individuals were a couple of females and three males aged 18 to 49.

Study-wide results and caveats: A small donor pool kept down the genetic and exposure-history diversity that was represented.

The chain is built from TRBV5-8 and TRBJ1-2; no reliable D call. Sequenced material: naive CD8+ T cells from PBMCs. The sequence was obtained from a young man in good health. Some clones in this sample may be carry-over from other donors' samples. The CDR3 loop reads CASSNNKAEPHGYTF. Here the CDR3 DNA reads TGTGCCAGCAGCAACAATAAGGCGGAACCACATGGCTACACCTTC.